This T cell receptor beta chain derives from a study of Graves' ophthalmopathy and Graves' hyperthyroidism listed by TCRdb under 2018. Background on the whole study: Peripheral blood was collected before any treatment was given, at the time of initial diagnosis. The study used TCR beta repertoire signatures to distinguish Graves' ophthalmopathy from Graves' hyperthyroidism and to predict progression to ophthalmopathy. In total, 135 blood samples were TCR-sequenced: roughly 45 ophthalmopathy, under 85 hyperthyroidism and some 17 hyperthyroidism-to-ophthalmopathy patients. To explore V-J signatures that separate ophthalmopathy from hyperthyroidism, a discovery set of approximately 100 patients was enrolled, consisting of approximately 45 with ophthalmopathy and around 57 with stable hyperthyroidism. An independent validation cohort was composed of some 19 hyperthyroidism patients and approximately 15 patients who later progressed from hyperthyroidism to ophthalmopathy. T-cell repertoires of thyroid tissue and blood were compared in more than five hyperthyroidism patients. After sampling, hyperthyroidism patients received methimazole starting at 30 mg daily, and ophthalmopathy patients received high-dose intravenous methylprednisolone. For training and testing, the roughly 97 patients in the discovery cohort were randomly divided in a 7:3 ratio. Broader findings and caveats from the paper: In validation, the model predicted ophthalmopathy progression with about 71% sensitivity and 72% to 80% specificity; some 13 predicted patients were CT-confirmed with GO in a median of about 7.1 months. Most expanded thyroid clonotypes with a frequency above 0.001 also appeared in blood, which suggests that blood repertoires may reflect the immune response in the thyroid. Sample size was not predetermined statistically, and investigators were not blinded to group allocation. Ophthalmopathy was separated from stable hyperthyroidism by the 13-signature model with more than 85% sensitivity and roughly 83% specificity in cross-validation and with 80%/75% in the test set.

According to the germline V gene, CDR1 reads MNHNS and CDR2 reads SASEGT. From cysteine to phenylalanine, the CDR3 is 14 amino acids long. Solely the CDR3 DNA is kept, with 42 bases framed from the first base. A distance of 9 bases separates the germline ends of V and J, which lose 3 bases and 1 base respectively. For repertoire sequencing, TCR beta CDR3 regions were amplified from RNA transcripts. The first round was an RT-PCR using HTBI primers with the Qiagen OneStep RT-PCR kit, and this first round was followed by a second-round multiplex PCR, then size selection and purification. Sequencing of the libraries was carried out on an Illumina HiSeq2000 in paired-end mode with 100 bp reads. Per the original workflow: SOAPnuke was used to process the reads, removing any read that contained adapters or uncalled bases, had a mean Phred below 15, or lacked an exact match to the constant primer or identifier. High-quality paired reads were merged with COPE v1.2.5. Clonotypes were defined as unique nucleotide sequences and were aligned to IMGT TRB V, D and J references using MiTCR v1.1. The analysis was limited to V-J combinations with a frequency above 0.0001, which together covered more than 98% of repertoires. For each V-J combination, a TCR clonal expansion and chaos score was defined as the ratio of F50 clonal expansion to chaos observed in the TCRdist matrix. Welch's t-statistics and random forest were used to reduce the features to 10 to 15 V-J combinations, which were then used as input to a naive Bayes classifier. The Morisita-Horn index was used to measure how similar the thyroid and blood repertoires were. The raw public reads went through TCRdb reprocessing: fastp at Q25, MiXCR clone calling, in-frame beta chains kept. Records with the same CDR3 protein are collapsed into one entry carrying the most frequent genes and DNA. The V and J calls were determined by TCRdb, not by the authors. Counted in this sample were hundreds of thousands of distinct CDR3 sequences; approximately 21% of them appeared once. The ten biggest clones cover approximately 7% of the sample.

Hyperthyroidism was considered stable if no progression to ophthalmopathy occurred within 18 months of follow-up. The hyperthyroidism patients were 18 to 65 years old and newly diagnosed, with a disease duration of less than 2 months. Patients were excluded if they had other autoimmune diseases, uncontrolled infections, pregnancy or lactation. Clinical symptoms, serum thyroxine, TRAb, thyroid ultrasound and orbital computed tomography formed the basis of the diagnosis. PBMCs were isolated from 8 to 10 ml of fresh peripheral blood by Ficoll-Paque density gradient centrifugation. Total RNA was extracted using Trizol reagent, and RNA quality was checked on an Agilent 2100 Bioanalyzer. In its sample, this clonotype was seen many times. It lacks a known antigen. One base away there is no much larger clone; base qualities are not given.

Here the chain combines TRBV6-1 and TRBJ1-1; no D gene is confidently identified. This TCR was recovered from a woman aged 18-30 years with stable Graves' hyperthyroidism. Some clones in this sample may be carry-over from other donors' samples. Donor details come from another sample of the same person, matched by shared clones. Sequenced sample: peripheral blood. CDR3 loop: CASSETRQNTEAFF. The DNA reads as follows: TGTGCCAGCAGTGAGACACGACAGAACACTGAAGCTTTCTTT.